These 2 T cell receptor beta chains share one sample of origin, sequenced in a study of blood T cell repertoires in COVID-19. Sequenced by immunoSEQ multiplex PCR; TCRdb stores in-frame clones only, minus some. The sample carries 200,000 to 250,000 clones, about 80% recorded once. Material for sequencing was peripheral blood. The receptors stem from a woman in her 30s who had recovered from COVID-19.

This sequence joins TRBV6-5 and TRBJ2-1, with D tentatively TRBD2 (6 bases). Trimming cost V 0 bases and J 4 bases, with 7 bases left between them. Germline V gene lookup returns CDR1 MNHEY and CDR2 SVGAGI. The CDR3 consists of 14 residues. The CDR3 DNA reads TGTGCCAGCAGTTACTCGGGAGGATACAATGAGCAGTTCTTC. The encoded protein is CASSYSGGYNEQFF.

V and J are TRBV30 and TRBJ1-6; D might be TRBD1 (6 bases). CDR1 and CDR2 from the germline V gene are GTSNPN and SVGIG (reference sequence). With 5 bases removed from V and 6 bases from J, the gap between germline ends came to 14 bases. The CDR3 spans 14 residues. The CDR3 sequence is CAWYTGLGNSPLHF. The CDR3 nucleotides read TGTGCCTGGTATACAGGGTTGGGTAATTCACCCCTCCACTTT.